This entry features one T cell receptor (beta chain) sequence. The data belong to a study of blood T cell repertoires in COVID-19. Study-wide background: COVID-19 samples collected from the United States, Italy and Spain covered acute and convalescent phases.

Data came from immunoSEQ multiplex PCR; TCRdb stores just in-frame clones and leaves some out. The repertoire has about 230,000 clones, over 70% of them found once; the top ten carry under 30%. Sequenced input: peripheral blood. This sequence was found in a man aged 40-49 years with acute or convalescent COVID-19.

CDR3 DNA: TGTGCCTGGAGTGTCTGGGACAGGGGACACACCTTC. This sequence encodes CAWSVWDRGHTF. The J gene is TRBJ1-2, the V gene TRBV30; 10 bases are shared with TRBD1. Germline values: CDR1 GTSNPN, CDR2 SVGIG (reference sequence). Trimming took 0 bases from V and 12 from J; bases not matched to a gene: 4. The CDR3 consists of 12 residues. Using reference TRBV30 and TRBJ1-2 for the parts outside the CDR3, the full variable domain is SQTIHQWPATLVQPVGSPLSLECTVEGTSNPNLYWYRQAAGRGLQLLFYSVGIGQISSEVPQNLSASRPQDRQFILSSKKLLLSDSGFYLCAWSVWDRGHTFGSGTRLTVV.